The 10 T cell receptor beta chains below come from one sample, sequenced in a study of blood T cells in healthy people across ages (dated by TCRdb to between 2015 and 2016). Library preparation employed 5' RACE. The sample was run on an Illumina HiSeq 2500. A second PCR of about 6 to 11 cycles was performed with a sample-barcoded 5' primer and a J-beta primer mix. TCRdb reran the public reads through fastp at Q25 and MiXCR, keeping productive beta chains. CDR3 protein sequences are deduplicated, and each keeps its most common genes and DNA. This sample lists 540,000 or so distinct CDR3 sequences; 25% to 30% were detected once. Around a sixth of the sample is held by the ten biggest clonotypes. Sequencing used blood. These receptors all stem from a woman aged 70-85 years in good health.

J is TRBJ2-2 and V is TRBV3-1; possibly TRBD2 for D (6 bases). Trimming removed 6 bases at V and 2 bases at J, with 13 bases between. CDR3 length: 15 residues. Germline V gene lookup returns CDR1 LGHDT and CDR2 YNNKEL (reference sequence). This CDR3 is CASRTLGTNTGELFF. The CDR3 coding sequence is TGTGCCAGCAGGACCCTCGGGACTAACACCGGGGAGCTGTTTTTT.

V is TRBV5-1 and J is TRBJ1-4; possibly TRBD1 for D (5 bases). This CDR3 contains 15 residues. In germline, CDR1 is SGHRS, CDR2 YFSETQ. V shed 0 bases and J shed 12 bases, with 18 bases lying between them. The CDR3 protein is CASSLAGTGVSELFF. CDR3 nucleotides: TGCGCCAGCAGCTTGGCGGGAACAGGCGTTAGCGAACTGTTTTTT.

The chain employs TRBV6-2 or TRBV6-3 and TRBJ1-2; D is uncertain. The CDR3 is 13 residues long. V was pared by 7 bases and J by 4 bases, with 13 bases between. Germline V gives CDR1 MNHEY, CDR2 SVGEGT. The CDR3 sequence is CASTLDGVYGYTF. CDR3 nucleotides: TGTGCCAGCACCTTAGACGGAGTCTATGGCTACACCTTC.

The chain employs TRBV4-1 and TRBJ1-1, with D possibly matching TRBD1 (6 bases). This CDR3 comprises 15 residues. V dropped 1 base and J dropped 1 base, with 10 bases sitting between them. The germline V gene has CDR1 MGHRA and CDR2 YSYEKL. The CDR3 loop reads CASSQGTQGNTEAFF. CDR3 DNA sequence: TGCGCCAGCAGCCAAGGGACACAGGGGAACACTGAAGCTTTCTTT.

This chain joins TRBV5-1 and TRBJ2-4; 8 bases agree with TRBD1. The V and J ends lost 0 bases and 0 bases, in that order; junction bases with no gene match: 2. The germline gives CDR1 SGHRS, CDR2 YFSETQ. CDR3 length: 16 amino acids. CDR3 sequence: CASSLETGVAKNIQYF. The CDR3 nucleotides read TGCGCCAGCAGCTTGGAGACAGGGGTAGCCAAAAACATTCAGTACTTC. Full variable domain (outside the CDR3, taken from reference TRBV5-1 and TRBJ2-4): KAGVTQTPRYLIKTRGQQVTLSCSPISGHRSVSWYQQTPGQGLQFLFEYFSETQRNKGNFPGRFSGRQFSNSRSEMNVSTLELGDSALYLCASSLETGVAKNIQYFGAGTRLSVL.

This clonotype was counted between two and nine times. The genes are TRBV6-5 and TRBJ2-7; D perhaps matches TRBD1 (5 bases). The V gene's germline CDR1 is MNHEY and CDR2 SVGAGI. The CDR3 is 13 amino acids. V lost 7 bases, J lost 0 bases, and 10 bases lay in between. This CDR3 reads CASKGPRSYEQYF. The DNA for the CDR3 is TGTGCCAGCAAGGGGCCCCGCTCCTACGAGCAGTACTTC.

The chain has TRBV7-2 and TRBJ2-5; no reliable D call. The last part of the DNA fits TRBJ2-7 better; the J call may be wrong. This CDR3 contains 12 residues. The germline CDR1 and CDR2 sequences are SGHTA and FQGNSA. The CDR3 here is CASSHDSYEQYF. The CDR3 DNA is TGTGCCAGCAGCCATGACTCCTACGAGCAGTACTTC.

CDR3 bases: TGCAGTGCTAGGGGGTCCCCGGGCACAGATACGCAGTATTTT. This codes for CSARGSPGTDTQYF. V is TRBV20-1 and J is TRBJ2-3; no firm D call. Germline assignment: CDR1 DFQATT and CDR2 SNEGSKA (reference sequence). V lost 3 bases and J 1 base, leaving 11 bases between the germline ends. This CDR3 contains 14 residues.

A note on this clonotype: Without the conserved terminal phenylalanine or tryptophan, this CDR3 likely stems from a read error. This chain links TRBV30 with TRBJ1-5; 7 bases align to TRBD1. This CDR3 is 14 amino acids long. V lost 1 base, J lost 7 bases, and 7 bases stayed unmatched. The germline gives CDR1 GTSNPN, CDR2 SVGIG (reference sequence). CDR3 nucleotide sequence: TGTGCCTGGAGTGGCCCACAGGGGAGACAGCCCCAGCATTCT. It yields the protein CAWSGPQGRQPQHS.

This clonotype was found once. This rearrangement joins TRBV9 to TRBJ1-2; 12 bases fit TRBD1. Germline lookup yields CDR1 SGDLS and CDR2 YYNGEE. The CDR3 contains 14 residues. The ends lost 4 bases at V and 6 bases at J; junction bases unmatched: 4. The chain's CDR3 is CASSWDRGLDGYTF. The CDR3 DNA reads TGTGCCAGCAGCTGGGACAGGGGGCTAGATGGCTACACCTTC.